Below, 23 T cell receptor beta chains from the same sample are listed, as sequenced in a study of human T cells and chemical hapten exposure. In TCRdb, the RACE reads were re-called with MiXCR into one record per CDR3 protein. The sample shows about 120,000 distinct CDR3 sequences, approximately 13% of them seen only once. Time point indicated: patch test 1, 2 weeks after DPC sensitization. The treatment denotes: therapeutic diphenylcyclopropenone sensitization with weekly scalp DPC. The sample was whole blood, taken in connection with sensitization to the hapten diphenylcyclopropenone (DPC). These receptors all come from a man younger than 30 with alopecia areata. Some clones in this sample may be carry-over from other donors' samples.

The genes are TRBV11-3 and TRBJ2-2; D perhaps matches TRBD2 (6 bases). The CDR3 contains 13 residues. V was pared by 0 bases and J by 9 bases, with 8 bases between. Germline V gene lookup returns CDR1 SGHNT and CDR2 YENEEA. Here the CDR3 DNA reads TGTGCCAGCAGCTTAGAGGAGGGCCGGGAGCTGTTTTTT. This gives the protein CASSLEEGRELFF. The full variable domain, rest sourced from reference TRBV11-3 and TRBJ2-2, is EAGVVQSPRYKIIEKKQPVAFWCNPISGHNTLYWYLQNLGQGPELLIRYENEEAVDDSQLPKDRFSAERLKGVDSTLKIQPAELGDSAVYLCASSLEEGRELFFGEGSRLTVL.

The chain employs TRBV20-1 and TRBJ2-7; unclear D gene. This CDR3 has 11 amino acids. The germline gives CDR1 DFQATT, CDR2 SNEGSKA (reference sequence). Trimming left V 7 bases short and J 1 base short, with 8 bases between. The chain's CDR3 is CSVQHSYEQYF. CDR3 bases: TGCAGTGTACAACATTCCTACGAGCAGTACTTC.

This clonotype was detected only a few times. The rearrangement links TRBV11-1 to TRBJ1-1, with D tentatively TRBD1 (5 bases). There are 15 residues in the CDR3. CDR1 is SGHAT and CDR2 is FQDESV in the germline V gene (reference sequence). V lost 4 bases and J 5 bases, leaving 17 bases between the germline ends. CDR3 in amino acids: CASSSVGRGRTEAFF. The CDR3 DNA sequence: TGTGCCAGCAGCTCCGTAGGTCGGGGGAGGACTGAAGCTTTCTTT. The full variable domain, its missing parts supplied by reference TRBV11-1 and TRBJ1-1, is EAEVAQSPRYKITEKSQAVAFWCDPISGHATLYWYRQILGQGPELLVQFQDESVVDDSQLPKDRFSAERLKGVDSTLKIQPAELGDSAMYLCASSSVGRGRTEAFFGQGTRLTVV.

This clonotype showed up just a few times. This sequence joins TRBV20-1 and TRBJ2-1, with no clear D. The ends were cut back, 3 bases at V and 4 bases at J, with 10 bases in the middle. The CDR3 spans 13 residues. Germline V gene data show CDR1 as DFQATT and CDR2 as SNEGSKA (reference sequence). The CDR3 sequence: CSASFASYNEQFF. In DNA form, the CDR3 reads TGCAGTGCTAGTTTCGCCAGTTACAATGAGCAGTTCTTC.

The chain links TRBV6-5 to TRBJ1-1; 9 bases match TRBD1. The junction had 10 bases not matched to a gene; V was cut back by 8 bases and J by 0 bases. CDR3 size: 16 residues. CDR1 and CDR2 (germline): MNHEY, SVGAGI. CDR3 in amino acids: CASLDKDRGLNTEAFF. DNA for the CDR3: TGTGCCAGCCTCGATAAGGACAGGGGATTGAACACTGAAGCTTTCTTT.

The genes are TRBV20-1 and TRBJ1-6, with TRBD1 as a possible D gene (6 bases). Trimming left V 6 bases short and J 7 bases short, with 13 bases between. CDR1 and CDR2 from the germline V gene are DFQATT and SNEGSKA (reference sequence). The CDR3 is 13 amino acids. CDR3 DNA: TGCAGTGCCCAGTCAGGGACAAATTCACCCCTCCACTTT. As protein: CSAQSGTNSPLHF.

This clonotype was observed a few times. The rearrangement joins TRBV7-2 to TRBJ2-7; D is tentatively TRBD1 or TRBD2 (5 bases each). CDR1 SGHTA and CDR2 FQGNSA come from the germline V gene. The CDR3 is 15 residues long. Trimming cost V 5 bases and J 0 bases, with 14 bases left between them. CDR3 loop: CASSDSGTHSYEQYF. The DNA for the CDR3 is TGTGCCAGCAGCGACTCCGGGACGCACTCCTACGAGCAGTACTTC.

The genes are TRBV28 and TRBJ2-3; TRBD2 aligns across 7 bases. The CDR3 contains 14 residues. Losses at the gene ends were 8 bases for V and 1 base for J; bases not matched to a gene: 6. Per germline, CDR1 MDHEN and CDR2 SYDVKM. The CDR3 reads CASGRDYGTDTQYF. The DNA of the CDR3 is TGTGCCAGCGGCCGGGACTACGGCACAGATACGCAGTATTTT.

This clonotype appeared a few times. The chain joins TRBV20-1 to TRBJ1-4, with D hard to call. There are 15 residues in the CDR3. Germline V lookup: CDR1 DFQATT, CDR2 SNEGSKA (reference sequence). V was cut by 5 bases and J by 0 bases, with 13 bases left in between. The CDR3 spells CSAPSGSATNEKLFF. CDR3 coding DNA: TGCAGTGCTCCCAGTGGTAGTGCAACTAATGAAAAACTGTTTTTT.

This sequence joins TRBV5-4 and TRBJ1-2; D uncertain. The V gene lost 4 bases and the J gene lost 0 bases, with 13 bases spanning the gap. CDR1 is SGHNT, CDR2 YYREEE, per germline (reference sequence). The CDR3 runs to 15 residues. The CDR3 loop reads CASSQYRDTNYGYTF. CDR3 nucleotide sequence: TGTGCCAGCAGCCAATACCGAGATACTAACTATGGCTACACCTTC.

V usage is TRBV6-6 and J usage is TRBJ1-3, with 9 bases lining up with TRBD1. J was trimmed by 4 bases and V by 2 bases; bases with no gene match: 6. CDR1 and CDR2 (germline): MNHNY, SVGAGI (reference sequence). CDR3 length: 16 amino acids. In nucleotides, the CDR3 is TGTGCCAGCAGTTACCCCGGACAGGGGCAGGGAAACACCATATATTTT. This codes for CASSYPGQGQGNTIYF.

Only a few counts were recorded for this clonotype. The chain combines TRBV10-3 with TRBJ2-2, with D perhaps TRBD1 (5 bases). The germline V gene encodes CDR1 ENHRY and CDR2 SYGVKD. V was trimmed by 3 bases and J by 1 base, leaving 6 bases between them. The CDR3 contains 14 residues. This chain's CDR3 is CAISDQGNTGELFF. CDR3 sequence (DNA): TGTGCCATCAGTGATCAGGGGAACACCGGGGAGCTGTTTTTT.

This clonotype was seen ten or more times. This chain joins TRBV9 and TRBJ2-4, with a possible D match to TRBD2 (6 bases). The V end was cut by 3 bases, the J end by 4 bases, with 14 bases between. The CDR3 is made up of 15 amino acids. Germline-derived CDR1 and CDR2 are SGDLS and YYNGEE. CDR3 residues: CASSAGTADKNIQYF. The CDR3 DNA reads TGTGCCAGCAGCGCTGGGACTGCGGATAAAAACATTCAGTACTTC.

This chain's CDR3 is CASSFGQSNTGELFF. For the CDR3, the DNA is TGTGCCAGCAGTTTCGGGCAGTCGAACACCGGGGAGCTGTTTTTT. J is TRBJ2-2 and V is TRBV12-3 or TRBV12-4; D is undetermined. V lost 3 bases, J lost 0 bases, and 8 bases lay in between. The CDR3 sequence is 15 residues long.

J is TRBJ1-4 and V is TRBV7-7; D is undetermined. Germline CDR1 reads SSHAT; CDR2 reads FNYEAQ (reference sequence). V was shortened by 3 bases and J by 5 bases, with 7 bases between the two germline ends. This CDR3 has 13 residues. The CDR3 reads CASSFGPNEKLFF. The CDR3 nucleotides read TGTGCCAGCAGCTTCGGGCCAAATGAAAAACTGTTTTTT.

This clonotype showed up just a few times. The chain combines TRBV24-1 with TRBJ2-2, with D maybe TRBD1 (6 bases). Trimming took 1 base from V and 5 from J, leaving 7 bases between them. Germline V gene data show CDR1 as KGHDR and CDR2 as SFDVKD. CDR3 size: 14 residues. This chain's CDR3 is CATSDFDRTGELFF. The CDR3 nucleotides are TGTGCCACCAGTGATTTTGACAGGACCGGGGAGCTGTTTTTT.

This clonotype occurred many times. The chain uses TRBV5-1 and TRBJ2-7; 8 bases match TRBD1. The CDR3 contains 13 residues. Per the germline V gene, CDR1 is SGHRS and CDR2 is YFSETQ. The J segment lost 7 bases and the V segment lost 4 bases, leaving 7 bases of the junction unmatched. The CDR3 reads CASSLGQAGEQYF. CDR3 bases: TGCGCCAGCAGCCTGGGACAGGCGGGAGAGCAGTACTTC.

The chain employs TRBV7-9 and TRBJ2-3; the D gene is possibly TRBD2 (5 bases). The germline CDR1 and CDR2 sequences are SEHNR and FQNEAQ (reference sequence). V shed 3 bases and J shed 6 bases, with 13 bases lying between them. The CDR3 runs to 14 residues. This CDR3 is CASSLPPQRDTQYF. The CDR3 nucleotides read TGTGCCAGCAGCTTGCCGCCTCAGCGGGATACGCAGTATTTT.

V usage is TRBV7-2 and J usage is TRBJ2-7, with TRBD1 as a possible D gene (5 bases). The V end lost 2 bases, the J end lost 7 bases, and 12 bases lay between the germline ends. From germline, CDR1 is SGHTA and CDR2 FQGNSA. The CDR3 covers 13 residues. CDR3 DNA sequence: TGTGCCAGCAGCTTAACCCAGGGTACAGAGCAGTACTTC. Protein product: CASSLTQGTEQYF.

There are a few counts of this clonotype. V and J are TRBV9 and TRBJ2-5; 11 nucleotides align to TRBD2. Germline V lookup: CDR1 SGDLS, CDR2 YYNGEE. The CDR3 runs to 15 residues. V lost 1 base and J lost 1; bases outside the gene matches: 0. The CDR3 DNA reads as TGTGCCAGCAGCGTACTAGCGGGAGGCCAAGAGACCCAGTACTTC. Protein product: CASSVLAGGQETQYF.

This chain uses TRBV28 with TRBJ1-5; maybe TRBD1 (6 bases). This CDR3 region has 11 residues. Germline V gene sequence: CDR1 MDHEN, CDR2 SYDVKM. Trimming removed 7 bases at V and 7 bases at J, with 8 bases between. The CDR3 here is CASNRDQPQHF. The CDR3 region has the DNA TGTGCCAGCAACAGGGACCAGCCCCAGCATTTT.

The chain uses TRBV7-6 and TRBJ1-6; D is unresolved. Trimming left V 1 base short and J 5 bases short, with 6 bases between. The CDR3 is 14 residues long. Germline V gene data show CDR1 as SGHVS and CDR2 as FNYEAQ. The chain's CDR3 is CASSLELNNSPLHF. CDR3 nucleotides: TGTGCCAGCAGCTTAGAACTGAATAATTCACCCCTCCACTTT.

This clonotype turned up a few times. The gene calls are TRBV7-8 and TRBJ2-7; D uncertain. The germline gives CDR1 SGHVS, CDR2 FQNEAQ. The CDR3 has 13 amino acids. V lost 5 bases to trimming and J lost 3 bases, with 11 bases between them. CDR3 protein: CASSPPPNYEQYF. DNA of the CDR3: TGTGCCAGCAGCCCCCCCCCCAACTACGAGCAGTACTTC.